This TCR beta chain was identified in a study of blood T cell repertoires in COVID-19. For the study at large: Researchers got acute and convalescent COVID-19 samples from the United States, Italy and Spain. Sample material is recorded as cDNA or gDNA derived from T cells, B-cell-depleted T cells, or PBMCs.

V lost 0 bases to trimming and J lost 4 bases, with 9 bases between them. The V gene's germline CDR1 is SGHVS and CDR2 FNYEAQ. The CDR3 runs 15 residues. As handled by the study authors: Nucleated cell counts were estimated from reference gene primer amplification. Libraries were prepared by immunoSEQ multiplex PCR; TCRdb keeps only in-frame clonotypes and omits some of them. V and J calls and clone size are given by that table; D and trimming were obtained from the DNA. Among about 23,000 clones listed, 90% to 95% were seen once. This rearrangement joins TRBV7-6 to TRBJ2-2, with D perhaps TRBD2 (5 bases). Sequenced sample: peripheral blood. This clonotype was obtained from a woman between 45 and 65 years old with active COVID-19. CDR3 protein: CASSLATAGTGELFF. In nucleotides, the CDR3 is TGTGCCAGCAGCTTAGCGACGGCGGGCACCGGGGAGCTGTTTTTT.